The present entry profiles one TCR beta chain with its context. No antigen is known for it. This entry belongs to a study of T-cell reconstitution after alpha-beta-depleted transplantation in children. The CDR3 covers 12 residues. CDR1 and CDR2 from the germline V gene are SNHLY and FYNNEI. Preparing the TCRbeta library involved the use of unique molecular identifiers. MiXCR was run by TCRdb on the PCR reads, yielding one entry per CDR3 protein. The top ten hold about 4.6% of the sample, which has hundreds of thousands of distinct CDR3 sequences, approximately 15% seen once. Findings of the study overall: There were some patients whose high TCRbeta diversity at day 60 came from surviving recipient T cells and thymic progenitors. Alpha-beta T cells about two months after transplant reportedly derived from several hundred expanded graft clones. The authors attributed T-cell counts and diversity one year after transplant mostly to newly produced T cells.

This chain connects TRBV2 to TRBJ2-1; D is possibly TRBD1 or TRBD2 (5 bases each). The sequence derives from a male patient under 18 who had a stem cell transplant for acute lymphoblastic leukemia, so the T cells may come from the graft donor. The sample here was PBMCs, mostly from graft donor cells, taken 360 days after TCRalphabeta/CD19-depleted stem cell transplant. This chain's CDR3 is CAVGVRNNEQFF. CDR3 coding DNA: TGTGCGGTGGGGGTAAGGAACAATGAGCAGTTCTTC.